The T cell receptor (beta chain) under discussion was sequenced for a study of shared clonotypes between healthy human individuals. Study-level results: In contrast to clonotypes shared by all four donors, non-shared clonotypes had lower generation probabilities.

The CDR3 has 13 amino acids. Trimming cost V 6 bases and J 6 bases; bases outside gene matches: 4. Germline loops: CDR1 KGHSH, CDR2 LQKENI. The protocol was immunoSEQ multiplex PCR, while the TCRdb copy is restricted to in-frame clones and leaves out a portion. Among 2 million to 3 million clones listed, approximately 94% were seen once. A remark on this clone: The antigen remains unidentified.

The sample consisted of naive CD4+ T cells sorted from blood. Subset described: CD45RA+ positively selected. The chain has TRBV18 and TRBJ2-7; 11 bases fit TRBD1. The receptor's source is a man younger than 30 in good health. CDR3 bases: TGTGCCAGCTCGGGGGGACAGGGGGGCGAGCAGTACTTC. The encoded protein is CASSGGQGGEQYF.